Listed below are T cell receptor beta chains from one sample, sequenced in a study of cytomegalovirus exposure and HLA in healthy donors. The assay was immunoSEQ multiplex PCR, and TCRdb's table has in-frame clones only and misses some. The sample has 100,000 or so clones; roughly four fifths are singletons. Material for sequencing was PBMCs. The receptors derive from a male donor in good health and CMV-seropositive. Both conserved end residues are part of each CDR3. The D gene is left open where the match is weak. Clone size, where shown, is once, few, many, or a class for clones that have expanded.

V gene: TRBV27; D gene: NA; J gene: TRBJ1-6; clone size: NA; CDR3 protein: CASSLGGQSSYNSPLHF; CDR3 DNA: TGTGCCAGCAGTCTCGGCGGGCAAAGCTCCTATAATTCACCCCTCCACTTT
V gene: TRBV2; D gene: TRBD2; J gene: TRBJ2-1; clone size: NA; CDR3 protein: CASSESGLAGPGGEQFF; CDR3 DNA: TGTGCCAGCAGTGAATCTGGTCTAGCGGGGCCAGGGGGTGAGCAGTTCTTC
V gene: TRBV19; D gene: NA; J gene: TRBJ2-5; clone size: few; CDR3 protein: CASSDARAETQYF; CDR3 DNA: TGTGCCAGTAGTGATGCGCGGGCAGAGACCCAGTACTTC
V gene: TRBV19; D gene: TRBD1; J gene: TRBJ2-7; clone size: NA; CDR3 protein: CASSMAGQGRGEQYF; CDR3 DNA: TGTGCCAGTAGTATGGCGGGACAGGGGAGAGGCGAGCAGTACTTC
V gene: TRBV18; D gene: NA; J gene: TRBJ2-7; clone size: once; CDR3 protein: CASSPEQGPYGQYF; CDR3 DNA: TGTGCCAGCTCACCAGAACAGGGCCCATACGGGCAGTACTTC
V gene: TRBV25-1; D gene: NA; J gene: TRBJ1-2; clone size: NA; CDR3 protein: CASSELGGAYGYTF; CDR3 DNA: TGTGCCAGCAGTGAGTTGGGAGGGGCCTATGGCTACACCTTC
V gene: TRBV1; D gene: NA; J gene: TRBJ2-7; clone size: few; CDR3 protein: CTSSQDKPSGYYEQYF; CDR3 DNA: TGCACCAGCAGCCAAGATAAGCCTAGCGGATACTACGAGCAGTACTTC
V gene: TRBV27; D gene: TRBD1; J gene: TRBJ2-7; clone size: NA; CDR3 protein: CASSPRDRLSYEQYF; CDR3 DNA: TGTGCCAGCAGTCCCCGGGACAGGCTGTCCTACGAGCAGTACTTC
V gene: TRBV2; D gene: TRBD2; J gene: TRBJ2-1; clone size: NA; CDR3 protein: CASSDGLAVKYNEQFF; CDR3 DNA: TGTGCCAGCAGTGACGGACTAGCGGTAAAATACAATGAGCAGTTCTTC
V gene: TRBV4-3; D gene: TRBD1; J gene: TRBJ2-5; clone size: NA; CDR3 protein: CASSQLTGGQETQYF; CDR3 DNA: TGCGCCAGCAGCCAGCTGACAGGGGGGCAAGAGACCCAGTACTTC
V gene: TRBV6-5; D gene: NA; J gene: TRBJ1-1; clone size: NA; CDR3 protein: CASNAGDTEAFF; CDR3 DNA: TGTGCCAGCAATGCAGGGGACACTGAAGCTTTCTTT
V gene: TRBV11-3; D gene: NA; J gene: TRBJ2-2; clone size: NA; CDR3 protein: CASSWVQGRTGELFF; CDR3 DNA: TGTGCCAGTTCCTGGGTACAGGGTCGCACCGGGGAGCTGTTTTTT
V gene: TRBV6-1; D gene: NA; J gene: TRBJ1-6; clone size: NA; CDR3 protein: CASSERGAHYNSPLHF; CDR3 DNA: TGTGCCAGCAGCGAACGGGGGGCCCACTATAATTCACCCCTCCACTTT